One and the same sample provided the 8 T cell receptor beta chains below, sequenced in a study of blood T cells in healthy people across ages. Then a second PCR, running roughly 7 to 11 cycles, was carried out with a sample-barcoded 5' primer and a J-beta primer mix. TCRdb fed the 5' RACE reads into MiXCR, producing one record per CDR3 protein. Here the sample spans 800,000 to 900,000 distinct CDR3 sequences, less than 80% being singletons. The specimen was blood. The receptors shown here come from a young man in good health.

The chain couples TRBV7-8 to TRBJ2-3, with D uncertain. Germline assignment: CDR1 SGHVS and CDR2 FQNEAQ. The CDR3 extends over 13 amino acids. V lost 5 bases and J 2 bases, leaving 8 bases between the germline ends. The CDR3 DNA is TGTGCCAGCAGCATCGGTGACACAGATACGCAGTATTTT. Translated: CASSIGDTDTQYF.

The rearrangement links TRBV7-2 to TRBJ2-4, with D perhaps TRBD2 (6 bases). The CDR3 runs 15 residues. Trimming took 4 bases from V and 3 from J, leaving 13 bases between them. Germline V gives CDR1 SGHTA, CDR2 FQGNSA. CDR3 sequence: CASSSRLGGKNIQYF. CDR3 nucleotides: TGTGCCAGCAGCTCCAGGCTGGGAGGCAAAAACATTCAGTACTTC.

V gene TRBV4-1 combines with J gene TRBJ2-1; a possible D gene is TRBD2 (5 bases). The CDR3 totals 14 residues. V was clipped by 0 bases and J by 5 bases, with 8 bases between them. Per germline, CDR1 MGHRA and CDR2 YSYEKL. CDR3 sequence (DNA): TGCGCCAGCAGCCAAGATACGCGGGACAATGAGCAGTTCTTC. Protein: CASSQDTRDNEQFF.

This chain links TRBV6-2 or TRBV6-3 with TRBJ2-5; possible D gene TRBD1, 6 bases. Looked up from germline, CDR1 is MNHEY and CDR2 is SVGEGT. Trimming pared 0 bases from V and 4 bases from J, leaving 9 bases between. The CDR3 has 14 amino acids. CDR3 in amino acids: CASSYSDSGETQYF. Written as DNA, the CDR3 is TGTGCCAGCAGTTACTCGGACAGCGGAGAGACCCAGTACTTC.

This clonotype was counted between two and nine times. J is TRBJ1-2 and V is TRBV4-3, with D hard to call. V dropped 1 base and J dropped 3 bases, with 9 bases sitting between them. The CDR3 covers 14 residues. The V gene's germline CDR1 is LGHNA and CDR2 YSLEER. The CDR3 sequence is CASSQASDYYGYTF. The CDR3, as DNA: TGCGCCAGCAGCCAAGCGTCAGATTACTATGGCTACACCTTC.

This clonotype has only one observation. The CDR3 nucleotides are TGTGCCAGCAGTTTAAGGGGGGGAGCCATCTACGAGCAGTACTTC. Translated: CASSLRGGAIYEQYF. This sequence joins TRBV28 and TRBJ2-7; tentatively, D is TRBD2 (7 bases). Germline-derived CDR1 and CDR2 are MDHEN and SYDVKM. CDR3 length: 15 residues. Trimming left V 2 bases short and J 3 bases short, with 14 bases between.

J is TRBJ2-5 and V is TRBV2; no clear D. This CDR3 spans 13 amino acids. V was cut by 3 bases and J by 2 bases, with 7 bases left in between. Germline values: CDR1 SNHLY, CDR2 FYNNEI. The CDR3 loop reads CASSDWIQETQYF. The CDR3 bases are TGTGCCAGCAGTGATTGGATTCAAGAGACCCAGTACTTC.

This clonotype was seen more than once but under ten times. The chain uses TRBV20-1 and TRBJ1-2; 10 bases match TRBD1. CDR1 is DFQATT, CDR2 SNEGSKA, per germline (reference sequence). This CDR3 spans 17 amino acids. Trimming at V came to 6 bases and at J to 6 bases, leaving 19 bases not matched to a gene. The CDR3 here is CSAQSRDRGIGVNGYTF. The CDR3 nucleotides are TGCAGTGCGCAATCTCGGGACAGGGGAATCGGTGTGAATGGCTACACCTTC.